This is a list of T cell receptor beta chains from one sample in a study of blood T cell repertoires in COVID-19. Assay: immunoSEQ multiplex PCR; the TCRdb copy retains only in-frame clones and omits some. The sample gives a few hundred thousand clones, 70% to 90% of which show up once; 5.5% to 7% is in the top ten. Sequenced input: PBMCs or T cells enriched from blood (not recorded which). The receptors come from a woman under 40 who had recovered from COVID-19. Each CDR3 is given with its conserved first and last residue. D genes are given only for firm matches. Rows may omit the clone size; those that give it use once, few, many or a size class.

V gene	clone size	D gene	J gene	CDR3 protein	CDR3 DNA
TRBV5-4	.	.	TRBJ1-2	CASSLGVRDYGYTF	TGTGCCAGCAGCTTGGGGGTGCGGGACTATGGCTACACCTTC
TRBV24-1	.	TRBD1	TRBJ2-3	CATSTPAQGSDTQYF	TGTGCCACCAGTACCCCTGCACAGGGGTCCGATACGCAGTATTTT
TRBV7-3	.	TRBD2	TRBJ2-3	CASSFLAGGLADTQYF	TGTGCCAGCAGCTTTCTGGCGGGGGGGCTAGCAGATACGCAGTATTTT
TRBV12-3/TRBV12-4	.	TRBD2	TRBJ2-5	CASCPWGGQTQYF	TGTGCCAGCTGCCCCTGGGGGGGTCAGACCCAGTACTTC
TRBV5-8	.	.	TRBJ2-7	CASSLGGGSYEQYF	TGTGCCAGCAGCTTGGGAGGGGGCTCCTACGAGCAGTACTTC
TRBV5-1	.	TRBD1	TRBJ1-6	CASHTGGQNSPLHF	TGCGCCAGTCATACAGGGGGCCAAAATTCACCCCTCCACTTT
TRBV19	.	.	TRBJ2-1	CASSMVLDNEQFF	TGTGCCAGTAGTATGGTGCTAGACAATGAGCAGTTCTTC
TRBV5-1	.	.	TRBJ1-1	CASSLGTINTEAFF	TGCGCCAGCAGCTTGGGGACAATTAACACTGAAGCTTTCTTT
TRBV9	once	TRBD2	TRBJ2-3	CASSVDPSGGTTDTQYF	TGTGCCAGCAGCGTTGACCCTAGCGGGGGAACCACAGATACGCAGTATTTT
TRBV2	.	.	TRBJ1-5	CASSEGGVGGNQPQHF	TGTGCCAGCAGTGAAGGCGGGGTGGGGGGCAATCAGCCCCAGCATTTT
TRBV18	.	TRBD2	TRBJ2-3	CASSAPGLAVTDTQYF	TGTGCCAGCTCTGCCCCGGGACTAGCGGTTACAGATACGCAGTATTTT
TRBV6-5	.	.	TRBJ1-5	CASRRQDSNQPQHF	TGTGCCAGCAGGAGACAGGATAGCAATCAGCCCCAGCATTTT
TRBV30	.	TRBD1	TRBJ2-2	CAWTGGLTGELFF	TGTGCCTGGACAGGGGGCCTGACCGGGGAGCTGTTTTTT
TRBV25-1	.	.	TRBJ1-2	CASSETGNYGYTF	TGTGCCAGCAGTGAGACAGGAAACTATGGCTACACCTTC
TRBV7-8	.	TRBD1	TRBJ2-2	CASSLAGTGGFGELFF	TGTGCCAGCAGCTTAGCCGGGACAGGGGGTTTCGGGGAGCTGTTTTTT
TRBV7-2	.	TRBD1	TRBJ1-4	CASSGQGLGEKLFF	TGTGCCAGCAGCGGACAGGGGTTAGGAGAAAAACTGTTTTTT
TRBV7-6	.	.	TRBJ1-1	CASSLSGQPNTEAFF	TGTGCCAGCAGCTTATCGGGACAACCGAACACTGAAGCTTTCTTT
TRBV9	.	.	TRBJ2-1	CASSVAGGSNSYNEQFF	TGTGCCAGCAGCGTAGCTGGCGGCTCCAACTCCTACAATGAGCAGTTCTTC
TRBV6-5	few	TRBD1	TRBJ1-2	CASTGGQVPGYTF	TGTGCCAGCACCGGCGGACAGGTTCCTGGCTACACCTTC
TRBV19	.	TRBD2	TRBJ2-3	CASSPRMGGSGTDTQYF	TGTGCCAGTAGTCCACGGATGGGGGGGAGCGGCACAGATACGCAGTATTTT
TRBV7-3	.	TRBD1	TRBJ2-1	CASSPDRASYNEQFF	TGTGCCAGCAGCCCGGACAGGGCCTCCTACAATGAGCAGTTCTTC
TRBV7-9	.	TRBD1	TRBJ2-3	CASSAGQGNPDTQYF	TGTGCCAGCAGCGCGGGACAGGGTAACCCAGATACGCAGTATTTT
TRBV9	.	TRBD1	TRBJ2-7	CASSVGQGAIYEQYF	TGTGCCAGCAGCGTAGGCCAGGGGGCCATCTACGAGCAGTACTTC
TRBV5-5	.	TRBD2	TRBJ2-2	CASSLAAHGTSSTGELFF	TGTGCCAGCAGCTTGGCCGCACACGGGACTAGCAGCACCGGGGAGCTGTTTTTT
TRBV2	.	TRBD1	TRBJ1-6	CASRAMDRTNSPLHF	TGTGCCAGCAGGGCAATGGACAGGACTAATTCACCCCTCCACTTT
TRBV5-4	.	TRBD2	TRBJ2-3	CASSLWGVAGASTDTQYF	TGTGCCAGCAGCTTGTGGGGGGTAGCGGGGGCTAGCACAGATACGCAGTATTTT
TRBV2	once	.	TRBJ2-1	CASSEAWLAISYNEQFF	TGTGCCAGCAGTGAAGCCTGGCTAGCGATCTCCTACAATGAGCAGTTCTTC
TRBV5-1	.	TRBD1	TRBJ1-2	CASSLGTGPTTF	TGCGCCAGCAGCCTCGGGACAGGTCCTACGACCTTC
TRBV4-2	once	.	TRBJ2-3	CASSQEVDTPGETDTQYF	TGTGCCAGCAGCCAAGAAGTCGACACCCCAGGGGAAACAGATACGCAGTATTTT
TRBV2	once	.	TRBJ1-1	CASILRAGTEAFF	TGTGCCAGCATATTAAGGGCGGGCACTGAAGCTTTCTTT
TRBV4-3	.	.	TRBJ2-7	CASSQDRGSSYEQYF	TGCGCCAGCAGCCAAGATCGAGGTAGCTCCTACGAGCAGTACTTC
TRBV7-8	.	TRBD2	TRBJ2-1	CASSLNSGGDYNEQFF	TGTGCCAGCAGCTTAAATTCGGGGGGGGACTACAATGAGCAGTTCTTC
TRBV2	.	TRBD1	TRBJ1-5	CASSAGGQPQHF	TGTGCCAGCAGTGCAGGGGGGCAGCCCCAGCATTTT
TRBV3-1/TRBV3-2	.	TRBD1	TRBJ1-1	CASSRNSDRVRAFF	TGTGCCAGCAGCAGAAACTCCGACAGGGTCAGAGCTTTCTTT
TRBV6-2/TRBV6-3	.	.	TRBJ2-7	CASSYSAGTYEQYF	TGTGCCAGCAGTTACTCCGCAGGGACCTACGAGCAGTACTTC
TRBV5-6	.	TRBD2	TRBJ2-1	CASSPAGLVYNEQFF	TGTGCCAGCAGCCCGGCGGGACTAGTCTACAATGAGCAGTTCTTC
TRBV5-8	.	.	TRBJ1-4	CASSLREKLFF	TGTGCCAGCAGCTTGCGTGAAAAACTGTTTTTT
TRBV7-9	.	.	TRBJ2-2	CASSFGQGFTGELFF	TGTGCCAGCAGCTTCGGCCAGGGGTTCACCGGGGAGCTGTTTTTT
TRBV25-1	.	.	TRBJ1-1	CASSESRIREGEAFF	TGTGCCAGCAGTGAATCCCGGATCCGAGAGGGTGAAGCTTTCTTT
TRBV30	.	.	TRBJ1-1	CAWRLQVGAWDTEAFF	TGTGCCTGGAGACTTCAGGTAGGGGCTTGGGACACTGAAGCTTTCTTT
TRBV30	.	.	TRBJ1-3	CAWSVGVTRSGNTIYF	TGTGCCTGGAGTGTAGGGGTAACACGCTCTGGAAACACCATATATTTT
TRBV2	.	.	TRBJ1-1	CASSSDGAQAFF	TGTGCCAGCAGCTCCGATGGGGCCCAAGCTTTCTTT
TRBV7-9	.	.	TRBJ2-1	CASYSGTQGYNEQFF	TGTGCCAGCTACTCCGGGACCCAGGGGTACAATGAGCAGTTCTTC
TRBV4-1	.	.	TRBJ1-6	CASSQEGQSSYNSPLHF	TGCGCCAGCAGCCAAGAGGGGCAGAGCTCCTATAATTCACCCCTCCACTTT
TRBV9	.	.	TRBJ2-6	CASSVPQSPSGANVLTF	TGTGCCAGCAGCGTACCACAATCGCCGTCTGGGGCCAACGTCCTGACTTTC
TRBV12-5	.	.	TRBJ1-1	CASGLVPGGEAFF	TGTGCTAGTGGTTTGGTACCGGGAGGTGAAGCTTTCTTT
TRBV5-4	.	.	TRBJ2-2	CASSPPGAPGGELFF	TGTGCCAGCAGCCCTCCAGGGGCTCCCGGCGGGGAGCTGTTTTTT
TRBV30	.	.	TRBJ1-1	CACQFGQEAFF	TGTGCCTGCCAATTTGGACAGGAAGCTTTCTTT
TRBV4-3	.	.	TRBJ2-3	CASSPTPPDTQYF	TGCGCCAGCAGCCCTACTCCCCCAGATACGCAGTATTTT
TRBV19	once	.	TRBJ1-2	CASRQQADYGYTF	TGTGCCAGTAGACAACAGGCGGACTATGGCTACACCTTC
TRBV30	few	TRBD1	TRBJ2-7	CAWSLWDRDYEQYF	TGTGCCTGGAGTTTATGGGACAGGGACTACGAGCAGTACTTC
TRBV18	.	.	TRBJ2-5	CASSPPSNQETQYF	TGTGCCAGCTCACCACCGTCTAACCAAGAGACCCAGTACTTC
TRBV5-1	.	TRBD1	TRBJ1-4	CASSFDREGEKLFF	TGCGCCAGCAGCTTCGACAGGGAAGGAGAAAAACTGTTTTTT
TRBV30	.	TRBD1	TRBJ1-4	CACPPTGSNEKLFF	TGTGCCTGCCCCCCGACAGGGTCGAATGAAAAACTGTTTTTT
TRBV12-3/TRBV12-4	.	TRBD1	TRBJ1-2	CASSSTGVDGYTF	TGTGCCAGCAGCTCCACAGGGGTAGATGGCTACACCTTC
TRBV9	.	TRBD1	TRBJ2-5	CASGQGAKTQYF	TGTGCCTCCGGGCAGGGGGCAAAGACCCAGTACTTC
TRBV29-1	.	.	TRBJ1-1	CSVRREGGNTEAFF	TGCAGCGTTCGAAGGGAGGGGGGAAACACTGAAGCTTTCTTT